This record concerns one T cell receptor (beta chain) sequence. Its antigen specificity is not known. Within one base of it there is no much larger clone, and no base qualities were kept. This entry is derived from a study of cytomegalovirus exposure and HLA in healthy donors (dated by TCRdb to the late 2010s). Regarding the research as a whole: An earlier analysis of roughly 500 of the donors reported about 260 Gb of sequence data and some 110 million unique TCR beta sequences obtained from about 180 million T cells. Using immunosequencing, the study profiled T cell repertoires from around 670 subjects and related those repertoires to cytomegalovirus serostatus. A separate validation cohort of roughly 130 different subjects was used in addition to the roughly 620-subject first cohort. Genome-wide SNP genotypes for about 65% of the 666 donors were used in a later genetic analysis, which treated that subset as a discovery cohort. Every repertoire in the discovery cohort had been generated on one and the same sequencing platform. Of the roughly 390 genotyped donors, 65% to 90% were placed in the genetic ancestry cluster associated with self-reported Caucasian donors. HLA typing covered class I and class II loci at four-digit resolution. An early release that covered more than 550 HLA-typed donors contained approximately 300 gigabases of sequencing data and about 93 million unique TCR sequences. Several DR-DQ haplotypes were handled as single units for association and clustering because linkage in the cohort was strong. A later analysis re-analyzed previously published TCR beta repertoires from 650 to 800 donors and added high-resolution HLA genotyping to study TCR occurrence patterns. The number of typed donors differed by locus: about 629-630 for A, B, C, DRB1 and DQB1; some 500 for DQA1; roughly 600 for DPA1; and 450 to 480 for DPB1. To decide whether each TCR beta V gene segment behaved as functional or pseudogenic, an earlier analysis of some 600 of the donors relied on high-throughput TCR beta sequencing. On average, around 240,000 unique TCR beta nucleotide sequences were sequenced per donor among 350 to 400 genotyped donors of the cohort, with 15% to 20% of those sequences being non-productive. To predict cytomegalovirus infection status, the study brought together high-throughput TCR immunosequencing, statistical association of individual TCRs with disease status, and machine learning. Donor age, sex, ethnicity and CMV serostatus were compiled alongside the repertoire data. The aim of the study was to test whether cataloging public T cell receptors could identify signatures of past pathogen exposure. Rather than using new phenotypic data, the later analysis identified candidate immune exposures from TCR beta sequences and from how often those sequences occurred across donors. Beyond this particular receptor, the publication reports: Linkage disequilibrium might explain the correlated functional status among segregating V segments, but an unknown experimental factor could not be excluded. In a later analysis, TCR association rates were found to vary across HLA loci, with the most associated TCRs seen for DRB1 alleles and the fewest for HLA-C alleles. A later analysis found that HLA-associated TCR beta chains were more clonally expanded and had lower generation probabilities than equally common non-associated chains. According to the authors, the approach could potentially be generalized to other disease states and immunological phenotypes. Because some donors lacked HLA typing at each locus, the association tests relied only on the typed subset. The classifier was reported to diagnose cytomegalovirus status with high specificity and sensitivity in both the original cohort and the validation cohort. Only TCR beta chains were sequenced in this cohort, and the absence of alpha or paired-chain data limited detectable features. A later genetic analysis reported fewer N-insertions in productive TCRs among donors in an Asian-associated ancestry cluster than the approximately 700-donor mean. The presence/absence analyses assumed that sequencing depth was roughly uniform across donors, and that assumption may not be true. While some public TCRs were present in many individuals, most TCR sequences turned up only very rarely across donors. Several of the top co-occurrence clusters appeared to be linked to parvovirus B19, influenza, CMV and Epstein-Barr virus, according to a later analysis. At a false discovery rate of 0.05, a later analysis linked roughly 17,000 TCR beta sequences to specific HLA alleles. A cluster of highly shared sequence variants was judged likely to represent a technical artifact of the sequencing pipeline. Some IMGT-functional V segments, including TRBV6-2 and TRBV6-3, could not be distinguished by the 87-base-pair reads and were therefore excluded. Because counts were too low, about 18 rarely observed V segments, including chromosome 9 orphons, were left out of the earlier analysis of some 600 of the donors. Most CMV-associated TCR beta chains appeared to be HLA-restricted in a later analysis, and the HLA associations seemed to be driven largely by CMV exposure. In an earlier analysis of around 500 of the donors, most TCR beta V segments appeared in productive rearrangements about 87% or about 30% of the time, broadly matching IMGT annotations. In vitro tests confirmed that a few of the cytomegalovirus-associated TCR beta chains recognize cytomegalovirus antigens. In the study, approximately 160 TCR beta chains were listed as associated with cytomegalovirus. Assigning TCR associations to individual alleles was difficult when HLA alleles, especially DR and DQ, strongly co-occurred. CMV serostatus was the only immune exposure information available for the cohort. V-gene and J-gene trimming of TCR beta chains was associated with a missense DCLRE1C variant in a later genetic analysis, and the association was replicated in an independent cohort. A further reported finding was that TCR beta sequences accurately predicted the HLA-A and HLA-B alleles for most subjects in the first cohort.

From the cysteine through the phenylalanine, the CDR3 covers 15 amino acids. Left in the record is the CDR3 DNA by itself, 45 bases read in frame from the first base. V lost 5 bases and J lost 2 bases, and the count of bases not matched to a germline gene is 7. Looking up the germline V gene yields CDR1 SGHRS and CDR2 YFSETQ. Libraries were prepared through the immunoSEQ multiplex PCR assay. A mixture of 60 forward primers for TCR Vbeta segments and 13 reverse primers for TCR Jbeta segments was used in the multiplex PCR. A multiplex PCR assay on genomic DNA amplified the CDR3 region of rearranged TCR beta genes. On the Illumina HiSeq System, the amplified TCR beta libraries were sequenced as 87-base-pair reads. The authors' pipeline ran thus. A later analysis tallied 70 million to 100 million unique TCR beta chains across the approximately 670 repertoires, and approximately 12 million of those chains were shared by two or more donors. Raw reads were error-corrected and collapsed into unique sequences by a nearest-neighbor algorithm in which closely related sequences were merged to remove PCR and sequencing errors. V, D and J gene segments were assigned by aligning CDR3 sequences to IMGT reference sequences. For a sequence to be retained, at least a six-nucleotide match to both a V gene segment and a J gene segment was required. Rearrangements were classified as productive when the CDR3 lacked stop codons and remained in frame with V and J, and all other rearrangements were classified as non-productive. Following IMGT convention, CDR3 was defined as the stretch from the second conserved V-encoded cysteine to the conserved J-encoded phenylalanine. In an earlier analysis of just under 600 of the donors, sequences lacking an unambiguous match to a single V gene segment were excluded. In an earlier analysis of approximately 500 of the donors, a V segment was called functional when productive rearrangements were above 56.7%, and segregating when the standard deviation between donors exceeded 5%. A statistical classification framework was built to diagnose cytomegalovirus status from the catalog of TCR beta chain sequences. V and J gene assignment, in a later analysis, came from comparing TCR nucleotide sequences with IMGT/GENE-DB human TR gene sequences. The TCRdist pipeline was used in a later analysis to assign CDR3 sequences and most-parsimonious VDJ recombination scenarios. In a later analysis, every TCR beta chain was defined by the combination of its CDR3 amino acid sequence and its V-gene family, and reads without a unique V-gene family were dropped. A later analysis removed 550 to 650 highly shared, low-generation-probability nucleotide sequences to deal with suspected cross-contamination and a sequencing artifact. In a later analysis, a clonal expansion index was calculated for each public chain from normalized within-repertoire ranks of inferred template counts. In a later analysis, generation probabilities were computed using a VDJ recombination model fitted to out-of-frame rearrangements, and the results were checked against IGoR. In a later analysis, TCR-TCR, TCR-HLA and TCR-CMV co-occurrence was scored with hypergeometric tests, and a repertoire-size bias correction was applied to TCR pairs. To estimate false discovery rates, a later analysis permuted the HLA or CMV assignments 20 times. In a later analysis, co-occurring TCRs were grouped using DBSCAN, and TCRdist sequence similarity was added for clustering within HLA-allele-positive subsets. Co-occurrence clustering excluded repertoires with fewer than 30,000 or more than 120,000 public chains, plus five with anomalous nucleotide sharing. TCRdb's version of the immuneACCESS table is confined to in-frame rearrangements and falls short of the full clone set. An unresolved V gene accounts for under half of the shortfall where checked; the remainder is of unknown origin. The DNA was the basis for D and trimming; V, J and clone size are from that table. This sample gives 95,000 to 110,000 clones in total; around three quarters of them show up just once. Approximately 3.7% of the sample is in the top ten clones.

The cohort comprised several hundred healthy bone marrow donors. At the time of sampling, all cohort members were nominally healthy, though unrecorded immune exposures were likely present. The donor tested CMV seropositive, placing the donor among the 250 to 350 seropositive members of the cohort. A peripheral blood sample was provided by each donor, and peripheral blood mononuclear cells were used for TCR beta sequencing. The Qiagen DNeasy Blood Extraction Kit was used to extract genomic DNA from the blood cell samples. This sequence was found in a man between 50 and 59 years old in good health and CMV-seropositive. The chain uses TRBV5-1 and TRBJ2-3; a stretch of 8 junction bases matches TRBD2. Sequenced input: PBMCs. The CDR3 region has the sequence CASSPGLVYTDTQYF. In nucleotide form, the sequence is TGCGCCAGCAGTCCGGGACTAGTCTACACAGATACGCAGTATTTT. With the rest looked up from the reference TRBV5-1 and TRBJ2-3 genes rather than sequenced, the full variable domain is KAGVTQTPRYLIKTRGQQVTLSCSPISGHRSVSWYQQTPGQGLQFLFEYFSETQRNKGNFPGRFSGRQFSNSRSEMNVSTLELGDSALYLCASSPGLVYTDTQYFGPGTRLTVL.